One sample yielded the 30 T cell receptor beta chains listed below, sequenced in a study of monozygotic twins with inflammatory bowel disease. Following a re-call of the 5' RACE reads, TCRdb has one entry per CDR3 protein and lacks DNA. This listing includes some 99,000 distinct CDR3 sequences. The sequenced sample consisted of blood. All receptors derive from a human donor with ulcerative colitis or Crohn's disease, or a healthy co-twin of an affected twin (not recorded which).

The J gene is TRBJ1-5, the V gene TRBV5-1; with no DNA, the TCRdb D assignment of TRBD1 cannot be verified. Germline V lookup: CDR1 SGHRS, CDR2 YFSETQ. This CDR3 region has 14 residues. Here the CDR3 reads CASSLEGQPQPQHF. Supplemented by reference TRBV5-1 and TRBJ1-5, the full variable domain reads KAGVTQTPRYLIKTRGQQVTLSCSPISGHRSVSWYQQTPGQGLQFLFEYFSETQRNKGNFPGRFSGRQFSNSRSEMNVSTLELGDSALYLCASSLEGQPQPQHFGDGTRLSIL.

The chain combines TRBV14 with TRBJ2-1; TCRdb lists TRBD1, though no DNA is available to test this call. This CDR3 contains 16 residues. Germline loops: CDR1 SGHDN, CDR2 FVKESK. The CDR3 sequence is CASSQAAWGPNNEQFF.

V usage is TRBV7-8 and J usage is TRBJ2-5; the D call from TCRdb, TRBD2, cannot be confirmed without DNA. This CDR3 is built from 14 residues. Germline CDR1 reads SGHVS; CDR2 reads FQNEAQ. CDR3 loop: CATRFTSDQETQYF.

J is TRBJ2-5 and V is TRBV24-1. There are 13 residues in the CDR3. CDR1 and CDR2 (germline): KGHDR, SFDVKD. CDR3: CATSDLAQETQYF.

The chain carries TRBV6-2 or TRBV6-3 and TRBJ1-5; the TRBD1 assignment by TCRdb is unverifiable without DNA. This CDR3 has 15 amino acids. Germline lookup yields CDR1 MNHEY and CDR2 SVGEGT. Here the CDR3 reads CASLSRGGVRQPQHF.

The V and J genes are TRBV2 and TRBJ1-5; absent DNA, TCRdb's TRBD1 call cannot be checked. The CDR3 loop spans 14 amino acids. Germline values: CDR1 SNHLY, CDR2 FYNNEI. The CDR3 is CASSPGQGNQPQHF.

The gene calls are TRBV3-1 and TRBJ2-1. Germline V lookup: CDR1 LGHDT, CDR2 YNNKEL (reference sequence). The CDR3 has 13 amino acids. The chain's CDR3 is CASSLGLADEQFF.

This chain joins TRBV27 and TRBJ2-4; TCRdb picks TRBD2, but there is no DNA to check that call. Germline values: CDR1 MNHEY, CDR2 SMNVEV (reference sequence). The CDR3 extends over 16 amino acids. CDR3 in amino acids: CASSLGAGYDKNIQYF.

The chain uses TRBV28 and TRBJ1-3. Germline V gene lookup returns CDR1 MDHEN and CDR2 SYDVKM. This CDR3 contains 17 residues. CDR3 protein: CASSPPDTEGTGNTIYF.

The V gene is TRBV12-3 or TRBV12-4, the J gene TRBJ1-4; without DNA, the TCRdb call of TRBD1 cannot be checked. CDR3 length: 13 amino acids. CDR3 amino acids: CASGTVLNEKLFF.

The rearrangement uses TRBV6-5 and TRBJ1-4; TCRdb's D call, TRBD1, is unchecked because there is no DNA. This CDR3 contains 17 residues. CDR1 is MNHEY and CDR2 is SVGAGI in the germline V gene. This CDR3 reads CASSYSGTGGYFEKLFF.

V and J are TRBV7-2 and TRBJ2-7; absent DNA, TCRdb's TRBD1 call cannot be checked. This CDR3 has 15 amino acids. CDR1 is SGHTA and CDR2 is FQGNSA in the germline V gene. The CDR3 protein is CASSLGGGSGYEQYF.

This chain uses TRBV29-1 with TRBJ2-7. This CDR3 comprises 12 residues. Germline lookup yields CDR1 SQVTM and CDR2 ANQGSEA. The CDR3 reads CSAGHSSYEQYF.

The chain combines TRBV15 with TRBJ2-3. The CDR3 spans 15 residues. Per the germline V gene, CDR1 is LNHNV and CDR2 is YYDKDF (reference sequence). CDR3: CATSRDRGPTDTQYF. The variable domain in full, with the rest retrieved from reference TRBV15 and TRBJ2-3, is DAMVIQNPRYQVTQFGKPVTLSCSQTLNHNVMYWYQQKSSQAPKLLFHYYDKDFNNEADTPDNFQSRRPNTSFCFLDIRSPGLGDTAMYLCATSRDRGPTDTQYFGPGTRLTVL.

This sequence joins TRBV7-2 and TRBJ1-4. Germline loops: CDR1 SGHTA, CDR2 FQGNSA. The CDR3 consists of 17 residues. CDR3 sequence reads: CASSLEGQWTTNEKLFF.

The genes are TRBV5-4 and TRBJ2-7; without DNA, the TCRdb call of TRBD1 cannot be checked. Germline CDR1 reads SGHNT; CDR2 reads YYREEE (reference sequence). CDR3 size: 13 residues. The CDR3 protein is CASSFKGAYEQYF.

This rearrangement joins TRBV3-1 to TRBJ2-7; TCRdb's D gene call, TRBD2, goes unchecked for lack of DNA. The germline V gene has CDR1 LGHDT and CDR2 YNNKEL (reference sequence). This CDR3 is built from 14 residues. CDR3 protein: CASSPGLGTYEQYF.

V usage is TRBV12-3 or TRBV12-4 and J usage is TRBJ2-3; TCRdb designates TRBD2, a call that cannot be tested without DNA. The CDR3 has 13 amino acids. The CDR3 sequence is CASSFRAGALGYF.

The J gene is TRBJ1-2, the V gene TRBV7-9. In germline, CDR1 is SEHNR, CDR2 FQNEAQ (reference sequence). The CDR3 runs 13 residues. CDR3 sequence: CASSPPLEQGYTF.

The chain carries TRBV7-2 and TRBJ2-1; TCRdb's D gene call, TRBD2, goes unchecked for lack of DNA. This CDR3 contains 15 residues. The germline V gene encodes CDR1 SGHTA and CDR2 FQGNSA. CDR3 amino acids: CASSSPSVTYNEQFF. Together with reference TRBV7-2 and TRBJ2-1, the CDR3 gives the full variable domain: GAGVSQSPSNKVTEKGKDVELRCDPISGHTALYWYRQSLGQGLEFLIYFQGNSAPDKSGLPSDRFSAERTGGSVSTLTIQRTQQEDSAVYLCASSSPSVTYNEQFFGPGTRLTVL.

This sequence joins TRBV7-9 and TRBJ1-1; TCRdb lists TRBD1, though no DNA is available to test this call. Germline values: CDR1 SEHNR, CDR2 FQNEAQ (reference sequence). The CDR3 has 13 residues. The CDR3 sequence is CASSLQDRTEAFF.

The chain joins TRBV25-1 to TRBJ1-4. Germline V gene data show CDR1 as MGHDK and CDR2 as SYGVNS. The CDR3 has 15 residues. CDR3 sequence reads: CASSGYPTTNEKLFF.

J is TRBJ1-2 and V is TRBV5-1. The CDR3 loop spans 16 amino acids. CDR1 is SGHRS, CDR2 YFSETQ, per germline. This CDR3 is CASRPSSGVSNYGYTF. Full variable domain (rest looked up from reference TRBV5-1 and TRBJ1-2): KAGVTQTPRYLIKTRGQQVTLSCSPISGHRSVSWYQQTPGQGLQFLFEYFSETQRNKGNFPGRFSGRQFSNSRSEMNVSTLELGDSALYLCASRPSSGVSNYGYTFGSGTRLTVV.

The CDR3 spells CASSYGGAGDTQYF. This sequence joins TRBV7-2 and TRBJ2-3; no DNA is available, so the TRBD1 call from TCRdb remains unchecked. From germline, CDR1 is SGHTA and CDR2 FQGNSA. The CDR3 spans 14 residues.

The chain employs TRBV20-1 and TRBJ2-1; absent DNA, TCRdb's TRBD1 call cannot be checked. This CDR3 spans 15 amino acids. Germline assignment: CDR1 DFQATT and CDR2 SNEGSKA (reference sequence). CDR3 sequence: CSARGRMRLGGEQFF.

This sequence joins TRBV20-1 and TRBJ2-1. The length of the CDR3 is 11 residues. CDR1 and CDR2 (germline): DFQATT, SNEGSKA (reference sequence). Here the CDR3 reads CSASYRREQFF.

The chain has TRBV7-8 and TRBJ2-5. CDR3 length: 13 residues. Germline V gives CDR1 SGHVS, CDR2 FQNEAQ. The CDR3: CASSFTPAKTQYF.

The J gene is TRBJ2-1, the V gene TRBV29-1; checking the TCRdb D call of TRBD2 is not possible without DNA. Germline CDR1 and CDR2: SQVTM and ANQGSEA. CDR3 length equals 14 residues. The CDR3 is CSVDSSAARDEQFF.

V and J are TRBV5-1 and TRBJ2-1; the TRBD2 assignment by TCRdb is unverifiable without DNA. The CDR3 consists of 16 residues. Germline assignment: CDR1 SGHRS and CDR2 YFSETQ. CDR3 protein: CASSPPVAGGYNEQFF.

This chain links TRBV5-1 with TRBJ2-1; TCRdb calls TRBD1, which cannot be checked without DNA. This CDR3 is 15 amino acids long. Per germline, CDR1 SGHRS and CDR2 YFSETQ. The CDR3 loop reads CASSLELGLGMEQFF.